These 32 T cell receptor beta chains came from one sample sequenced in a study of regulatory T cells in long-lasting Graves disease. The time point is: persistent/refractory GD, antithyroid drugs over 5 years with positive TRAb. From RNA extracted from PBMCs, the TCR library was made. Arm-PCR of CDR3 regions and iRepertoire HTBI primers were used to build TCR beta libraries. Using its own MiXCR run on the multiplex PCR reads, TCRdb lists one record per CDR3 protein. The data contain around 300,000 distinct CDR3 sequences, around 21% of them singletons. The sequencing here drew on peripheral blood mononuclear cells (PBMCs), taken when the disease was refractory, from a patient treated with antithyroid drugs. The receptors come from a female donor with Graves disease.

The table lists this clonotype with a few counts. The CDR3 DNA is TGTGCCAGTAGTACCTCAGGGGGGACCGGGGAGCTGTTTTTT. Translation gives CASSTSGGTGELFF. This chain links TRBV19 with TRBJ2-2, with TRBD1 as a possible D gene (7 bases). The CDR3 has 14 amino acids. Germline V lookup: CDR1 LNHDA, CDR2 SQIVND (reference sequence). Trimming took off 4 bases at V and 5 bases at J, with 11 bases between the two ends.

This rearrangement joins TRBV6-2 or TRBV6-3 to TRBJ2-7; 11 bases align to TRBD1. In germline, CDR1 is MNHEY, CDR2 SVGEGT. The CDR3 spans 15 residues. J gave up 2 bases and V 4 bases, and 4 bases lay outside the gene matches. CDR3 nucleotide sequence: TGTGCCAGCAGTTTAAGGGGACAGGGGGCCTACGAGCAGTACTTC. Its protein product is CASSLRGQGAYEQYF.

This clonotype occurred many times. V and J are TRBV30 and TRBJ2-5; D gene uncertain. CDR1 is GTSNPN, CDR2 SVGIG, per germline (reference sequence). CDR3 length: 13 amino acids. Trimming stripped 0 bases from V and 2 bases from J, with 7 bases between. CDR3 region: CAWSVGNQETQYF. As DNA, the CDR3 is TGTGCCTGGAGTGTTGGGAATCAAGAGACCCAGTACTTC.

This clonotype has a count of ten or more. The chain is built from TRBV28 and TRBJ2-7; 12 bases align to TRBD2. Trimming removed 5 bases from V and 3 bases from J; junction bases left unmatched: 8. This CDR3 has 16 residues. The V gene's germline CDR1 is MDHEN and CDR2 SYDVKM. The CDR3, as DNA: TGTGCCAGCAGTCCGTGGACTAGCGGGACCATCTACGAGCAGTACTTC. This sequence encodes CASSPWTSGTIYEQYF. The full variable domain, rest sourced from reference TRBV28 and TRBJ2-7, is DVKVTQSSRYLVKRTGEKVFLECVQDMDHENMFWYRQDPGLGLRLIYFSYDVKMKEKGDIPEGYSVSREKKERFSLILESASTNQTSMYLCASSPWTSGTIYEQYFGPGTRLTVT.

The V call is TRBV28, the J call TRBJ2-7; D perhaps matches TRBD2 (5 bases). The CDR3 loop spans 14 amino acids. Germline CDR1 MDHEN, CDR2 SYDVKM. V was pared by 2 bases and J by 3 bases, with 11 bases between. CDR3 amino acids: CASSLHSGNYEQYF. CDR3 bases: TGTGCCAGCAGTTTACACAGCGGTAACTACGAGCAGTACTTC. The variable domain in full, with the rest retrieved from reference TRBV28 and TRBJ2-7, is DVKVTQSSRYLVKRTGEKVFLECVQDMDHENMFWYRQDPGLGLRLIYFSYDVKMKEKGDIPEGYSVSREKKERFSLILESASTNQTSMYLCASSLHSGNYEQYFGPGTRLTVT.

V gene TRBV20-1 combines with J gene TRBJ1-4; D is perhaps TRBD1 (5 bases). Germline V CDR1 and CDR2: DFQATT, SNEGSKA (reference sequence). The CDR3 sequence is 14 residues long. The ends were cut back, 0 bases at V and 8 bases at J, with 13 bases in the middle. In DNA, the CDR3 is TGCAGTGCTAGAGATTATGGGGGTCACGAAAAACTGTTTTTT. It yields the protein CSARDYGGHEKLFF.

This clonotype was counted between two and nine times. The rearrangement links TRBV7-2 to TRBJ1-2; no definite D call. V was cut by 5 bases and J by 8 bases, with 15 bases left in between. This CDR3 has 13 amino acids. Per germline, CDR1 SGHTA and CDR2 FQGNSA. CDR3: CASSPRTDRGYTF. The CDR3 DNA is TGTGCCAGCAGCCCCCGTACGGATCGGGGCTACACCTTC.

This clonotype was detected only a few times. This chain joins TRBV28 and TRBJ1-1, with D hard to call. The V and J ends lost 5 bases and 6 bases respectively, with 16 bases between them. This CDR3 is built from 14 residues. Germline CDR1 MDHEN, CDR2 SYDVKM. The CDR3 loop is CASSTHLPRPEAFF. The CDR3 DNA reads TGTGCCAGCAGTACCCACCTACCGCGGCCTGAAGCTTTCTTT.

This clonotype has only a few counts. The chain is built from TRBV6-2 or TRBV6-3 and TRBJ1-1; TRBD1 might be the D (6 bases). The germline V gene encodes CDR1 MNHEY and CDR2 SVGEGT. The V end was cut by 4 bases, the J end by 3 bases, with 12 bases between. This CDR3 region has 14 residues. The CDR3 coding sequence is TGTGCCAGCAGTTCAGGGGTTTTAGACACTGAAGCTTTCTTT. Translated, it gives CASSSGVLDTEAFF.

This chain links TRBV3-1 with TRBJ1-2, with 9 positions matching TRBD1. Germline loops: CDR1 LGHDT, CDR2 YNNKEL (reference sequence). J lost 6 bases, V lost 3 bases, and 5 bases had no gene match. The CDR3 spans 14 residues. This chain's CDR3 is CASSHPGTGNGYTF. The CDR3 nucleotides are TGTGCCAGCAGCCACCCCGGGACAGGGAATGGCTACACCTTC.

This clonotype was observed a few times. The V and J genes are TRBV7-3 and TRBJ2-2, with 10 bases fitting TRBD2. The germline gives CDR1 SGHTA, CDR2 FQGTGA. The CDR3 is made up of 16 amino acids. Trimming cost V 2 bases and J 4 bases; bases outside gene matches: 4. In DNA form, the CDR3 reads TGTGCCAGCAGCTTATTCCCTAGCGGGAGCACCGGGGAGCTGTTTTTT. Its translation is CASSLFPSGSTGELFF.

This clonotype was seen ten or more times. One end of the junction fails to match germline, which may point to a read error. V usage is TRBV5-1 and J usage is TRBJ2-7; 9 bases line up with TRBD2. Germline CDR1 SGHRS, CDR2 YFSETQ. This CDR3 spans 14 amino acids. The DNA of the CDR3 is TGTGCCAGCAGTTCGACTAGCGGTTCCTACGAGCAGTACTTC. This translates into CASSSTSGSYEQYF.

The table lists this clonotype with many counts. This chain links TRBV6-1 with TRBJ1-4; D is ambiguous. Germline CDR1 reads MNHNS; CDR2 reads SASEGT. The CDR3 is 15 residues long. The germline V and J ends were trimmed by 10 bases and 7 bases, with 22 bases remaining between them. The CDR3 protein is CATCGITLGCEKLFF. CDR3 in DNA: TGTGCCACCTGCGGGATTACATTAGGTTGTGAAAAACTGTTTTTT.

V usage is TRBV5-1 and J usage is TRBJ2-7, with 9 positions matching TRBD2. Germline CDR1 reads SGHRS; CDR2 reads YFSETQ. The junction had 8 bases not matched to a gene; V was cut back by 6 bases and J by 7 bases. This CDR3 region has 13 residues. The CDR3 reads CASTPGGREEQYF. DNA of the CDR3: TGCGCCAGCACCCCCGGCGGGAGGGAAGAGCAGTACTTC.

This clonotype appeared a few times. The chain uses TRBV20-1 and TRBJ1-1; no firm D call. The CDR3 is 14 amino acids. Trimming removed 5 bases at V and 4 bases at J, with 17 bases between. Germline V CDR1 and CDR2: DFQATT, SNEGSKA (reference sequence). Written as DNA, the CDR3 is TGCAGTGCTTCGGACCGGGTGTGGGGCACTGAAGCTTTCTTT. As protein: CSASDRVWGTEAFF.

This clonotype showed up many times. The chain combines TRBV28 with TRBJ2-7, with a weak D call TRBD2 (5 bases). CDR1 is MDHEN, CDR2 SYDVKM, per germline. V lost 2 bases, J lost 6 bases, and 23 bases lay in between. The CDR3 is made up of 17 amino acids. The CDR3 sequence: CASSLISLAGPIGEQYF. In nucleotides, the CDR3 is TGTGCCAGCAGTTTAATTTCCCTAGCAGGACCGATCGGCGAGCAGTACTTC.

V and J are TRBV19 and TRBJ1-1, with no clear D. The V gene's germline CDR1 is LNHDA and CDR2 SQIVND (reference sequence). V shed 1 base and J shed 10 bases, with 13 bases lying between them. The CDR3 runs to 13 residues. The CDR3 reads CASSIAGPSGAFF. The CDR3 DNA reads as TGTGCCAGTAGTATAGCAGGTCCAAGCGGAGCTTTCTTT.

Comments on this clonotype: A much larger clone lies one base from this, so it may be a read error. V and J are TRBV6-9 and TRBJ2-6; the D is unclear. The CDR3 extends over 19 amino acids. V was trimmed by 4 bases and J by 0 bases, leaving 19 bases between them. Germline V lookup: CDR1 MNHGY, CDR2 SVAAGI. The CDR3 sequence: CASSCSTVPHSSGANVLTF. DNA for the CDR3: TGTGCCAGCAGTTGCTCGACCGTCCCCCACAGCTCTGGGGCCAACGTCCTGACTTTC.

The chain has TRBV19 and TRBJ1-5; the D gene is possibly TRBD1 (6 bases). The CDR3 has 19 residues. Trimming shortened V by 1 base and J by 0 bases, and 19 bases separated the two germline ends. Germline lookup yields CDR1 LNHDA and CDR2 SQIVND (reference sequence). This chain's CDR3 is CASSIVTTGALYSNQPQHF. DNA for the CDR3: TGTGCCAGTAGTATAGTTACGACAGGAGCCCTCTATAGCAATCAGCCCCAGCATTTT.

This chain connects TRBV20-1 to TRBJ1-1; 9 nucleotides align to TRBD1. The CDR3 is 14 residues long. The trim removed 6 bases at V and 1 base at J, leaving 6 bases unmatched. Germline CDR1 reads DFQATT; CDR2 reads SNEGSKA (reference sequence). The CDR3 sequence is CSARTGVGNTEAFF. In nucleotides, the CDR3 is TGCAGTGCCAGGACAGGGGTGGGGAACACTGAAGCTTTCTTT.

This clonotype has ten or more counts. This chain links TRBV7-9 with TRBJ2-5, with a weak D call TRBD1 (6 bases). Trimming pared 6 bases from V and 1 base from J, leaving 18 bases between. This CDR3 has 16 amino acids. Germline V lookup: CDR1 SEHNR, CDR2 FQNEAQ (reference sequence). CDR3 region: CASSLGLGHGQETQYF. CDR3 DNA: TGTGCCAGCAGTCTAGGACTGGGACACGGCCAAGAGACCCAGTACTTC.

This clonotype was detected ten times or more. The V call is TRBV12-3 or TRBV12-4, the J call TRBJ1-4, with D hard to call. The CDR3 extends over 13 amino acids. The germline V and J ends were trimmed by 1 base and 7 bases, with 7 bases remaining between them. CDR3 residues: CASSLGSTEKLFF. The CDR3 region has the DNA TGTGCCAGCAGTTTAGGGTCCACTGAAAAACTGTTTTTT.

This clonotype was detected many times. The chain couples TRBV11-2 to TRBJ2-7; TRBD2 matches at 8 bases. V gave up 5 bases and J gave up 5 bases; unmatched junction bases: 14. This CDR3 has 16 residues. Germline-derived CDR1 and CDR2 are SGHAT and FQNNGV. The CDR3 protein is CASSRLSGTRRHEQYF. Here the CDR3 DNA reads TGTGCCAGCAGCAGACTTTCCGGGACTAGGAGACACGAGCAGTACTTC.

The rearrangement joins TRBV19 to TRBJ1-4, with 7 bases identical to TRBD1. Germline V gives CDR1 LNHDA, CDR2 SQIVND (reference sequence). The trim removed 6 bases at V and 3 bases at J, leaving 7 bases unmatched. The CDR3 is 15 residues long. CDR3 nucleotides: TGTGCCAGTAGCTGGGGGGACAGCTCTAATGAAAAACTGTTTTTT. The encoded protein is CASSWGDSSNEKLFF.

This clonotype was counted ten times or more. The chain has TRBV15 and TRBJ2-2, with a possible D match to TRBD2 (6 bases). Trimming left V 7 bases short and J 6 bases short, with 9 bases between. The CDR3 is 12 residues long. The germline V gene has CDR1 LNHNV and CDR2 YYDKDF (reference sequence). For the CDR3, the DNA is TGTGCCACCATAACGGGGGCCGGGGAGCTGTTTTTT. Translation: CATITGAGELFF.

The rearrangement uses TRBV15 and TRBJ1-1; 8 bases map to TRBD1. Germline CDR1 and CDR2: LNHNV and YYDKDF (reference sequence). This CDR3 is 16 amino acids long. V lost 3 bases to trimming and J lost 1 base; unmatched junction nucleotides: 7. The CDR3 loop reads CATSRYFQGANTEAFF. The CDR3 nucleotides read TGTGCCACCAGCAGGTATTTTCAGGGGGCGAACACTGAAGCTTTCTTT.

This clonotype occurred a few times. This sequence joins TRBV28 and TRBJ2-5; TRBD2 matches at 9 bases. The J segment lost 5 bases and the V segment lost 3 bases, leaving 19 bases of the junction unmatched. This CDR3 spans 19 amino acids. The germline CDR1 and CDR2 sequences are MDHEN and SYDVKM. The CDR3 region has the DNA TGTGCCAGCAGTTTGGAACTTGGGCTAGCGGGAAGGCCCGGTGAGACCCAGTACTTC. Translation gives CASSLELGLAGRPGETQYF.

The genes are TRBV19 and TRBJ2-4; no clear D gene. Deletions cut 5 bases from V and 12 bases from J, with 14 bases between. Germline V gene lookup returns CDR1 LNHDA and CDR2 SQIVND (reference sequence). CDR3 size: 12 residues. CDR3 nucleotide sequence: TGTGCCAGTAGTTCAATGGACGGGCCTCAGTACTTC. This translates into CASSSMDGPQYF.

V is TRBV6-2 or TRBV6-3 and J is TRBJ2-3; either TRBD1 or TRBD2 may supply D (5 bases each). Germline assignment: CDR1 MNHEY and CDR2 SVGEGT. The CDR3 has 11 amino acids. V gave up 7 bases and J gave up 7 bases, with 9 bases separating them. The CDR3 DNA is TGTGCCAGCATTCCGGGACATACGCAGTATTTT. Translated, it gives CASIPGHTQYF.

In its sample, this clonotype was seen many times. The chain has TRBV28 and TRBJ1-5; TRBD1 agrees at 7 bases. CDR1 and CDR2 (germline): MDHEN, SYDVKM. Trimming cost V 5 bases and J 6 bases; bases outside gene matches: 10. CDR3 length: 15 residues. CDR3 sequence (DNA): TGTGCCAGCAGTGCCGACAGGGTCGGAATTCAGCCCCAGCATTTT. Translation gives CASSADRVGIQPQHF.

This clonotype was counted between two and nine times. The V call is TRBV30, the J call TRBJ2-6; D is tentatively TRBD1 or TRBD2 (5 bases each). This CDR3 is 14 amino acids long. Trimming took 8 bases from V and 3 from J, leaving 14 bases between them. Germline V lookup: CDR1 GTSNPN, CDR2 SVGIG (reference sequence). The CDR3 region is CARGPEGGANVLTF. DNA of the CDR3: TGTGCCCGGGGCCCGGAAGGTGGGGCCAACGTCCTGACTTTC.

This clonotype occurred a few times. The genes are TRBV19 and TRBJ2-1; D is unclear. V shed 6 bases and J shed 4 bases, with 16 bases lying between them. Germline loops: CDR1 LNHDA, CDR2 SQIVND (reference sequence). The CDR3 is 15 residues long. The CDR3 spells CASSRSRNIYNEQFF. The CDR3 DNA sequence: TGTGCCAGTAGCCGGTCCAGAAATATTTACAATGAGCAGTTCTTC.